Following are 4 T cell receptor beta chains from one sample sequenced in a study of post-analysis software for immune sequencing data. Their target antigens are unknown. Study findings and constraints: In patients, TRBV5-6, TRBV5-1 and TRBV20-1 belonged to roughly five TRBV segments found more frequently than in controls.

Unique molecular identifiers were carried by the TCR beta cDNA libraries. TCRdb re-derived calls from the PCR reads in MiXCR, one entry per CDR3 protein. The sample carries 700,000 to 900,000 distinct CDR3 sequences, about 43% recorded once. What was sequenced was blood. Receptors were obtained from a girl aged 10-17 years with multiple sclerosis.

This clonotype has only a few counts. A much larger clone lies a single base off, so this may be a read error. V gene TRBV12-3 or TRBV12-4 combines with J gene TRBJ2-3; unclear D gene. The CDR3 has 11 amino acids. V was cut by 7 bases and J by 3 bases, with 5 bases left in between. CDR3 amino acids: CASTQTDTQYF. The CDR3 nucleotides are TGTGCCAGCACCCAAACAGATACGCAGTATTTT.

The rearrangement links TRBV11-2 to TRBJ2-2, with D possibly matching TRBD1 (6 bases). Germline-derived CDR1 and CDR2 are SGHAT and FQNNGV. This CDR3 is 16 amino acids long. V was trimmed by 5 bases and J by 4 bases, leaving 17 bases between them. CDR3 residues: CASSQPGQGPTGELFF. CDR3 bases: TGTGCCAGCAGCCAGCCGGGACAAGGTCCCACCGGGGAGCTGTTTTTT.

The chain links TRBV12-5 to TRBJ1-2; 7 bases are a match to TRBD1. Germline loops: CDR1 LGHNT, CDR2 FRNRAP. This CDR3 region has 17 residues. The J segment lost 0 bases and the V segment lost 6 bases, leaving 13 bases of the junction unmatched. CDR3 sequence: CASGPLDRTLSNYGYTF. DNA for the CDR3: TGTGCTAGTGGCCCACTGGACAGGACCCTTTCTAACTATGGCTACACCTTC.

This clonotype was detected only a few times. CDR3 protein: CASSQDWAGGVDNSPLHF. CDR3 sequence (DNA): TGCGCCAGCAGCCAAGATTGGGCGGGGGGGGTGGATAATTCACCCCTCCACTTT. The chain couples TRBV4-3 to TRBJ1-6, with D possibly being TRBD1 (5 bases). Trimming removed 0 bases at V and 5 bases at J, with 17 bases between. CDR1 and CDR2 (germline): LGHNA, YSLEER. The length of the CDR3 is 18 residues.